Only a few counts were recorded for the clone carrying this T cell receptor delta chain. Its target is not known. The record originates from a study of Vδ1+ human thymocytes. Germline V gene sequence: CDR1 TSWWSYY, CDR2 QGS. This CDR3 has 24 amino acids. The V end lost 1 base, the J end lost 0 bases, and 36 bases lay between the germline ends. RNA was extracted from the cells and then reverse transcribed. CDR3 amplicons came from multiplex PCR with pooled V-gene forward and constant-region reverse primers. TCRdb reprocessed the multiplex PCR reads through CATT. The sample gives more than 25,000 delta-chain clones, 6% to 8% of which show up once; 0.85% to 1% is in the top ten. Vdelta1+ thymocyte sorts reached between roughly 97% and 99.6% purity. Study-wide results and caveats: TRD repertoires were essentially private, unlike widely shared TRG clonotypes. Highly polyclonal TRG and TRD repertoires with Gaussian CDR3 length distributions appeared in thymus. Thymic delta-chain repertoires held 15% to 20% Vdelta2 sequences and few Vdelta3, despite high sort purity. The authors advised highly purified populations and single-cell validation.

The sample consisted of Vdelta1+ gamma-delta thymocytes from the thymus. Subset reported: FACS-sorted CD3+ TCRalphabeta- TCRVdelta1+ TCRVdelta2- thymocytes. The gene calls are TRDV1 and TRDJ1; D may match TRDD2 or TRDD3 (5 bases each). The TCR was taken from a girl in the first two years of life who had congenital heart surgery. The CDR3 DNA sequence: TGTGCTCTTGGGGAACCCATTCCCCCGCCCTACGGGGAATACGCTGCGTCCTACACCGATAAACTCATCTTT. Translated, it gives CALGEPIPPPYGEYAASYTDKLIF.